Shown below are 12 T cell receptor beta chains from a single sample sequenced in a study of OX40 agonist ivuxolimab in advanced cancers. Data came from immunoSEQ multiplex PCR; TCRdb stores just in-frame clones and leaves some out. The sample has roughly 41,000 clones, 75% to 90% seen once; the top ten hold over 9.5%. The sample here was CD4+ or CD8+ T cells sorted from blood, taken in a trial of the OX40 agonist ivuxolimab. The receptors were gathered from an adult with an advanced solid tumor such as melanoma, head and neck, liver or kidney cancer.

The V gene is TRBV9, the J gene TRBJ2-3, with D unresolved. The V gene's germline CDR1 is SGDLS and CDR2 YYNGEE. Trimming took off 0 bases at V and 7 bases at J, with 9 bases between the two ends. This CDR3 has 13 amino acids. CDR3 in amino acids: CASSVASGNTQYF. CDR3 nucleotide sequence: TGTGCCAGCAGCGTAGCGAGTGGCAATACGCAGTATTTT.

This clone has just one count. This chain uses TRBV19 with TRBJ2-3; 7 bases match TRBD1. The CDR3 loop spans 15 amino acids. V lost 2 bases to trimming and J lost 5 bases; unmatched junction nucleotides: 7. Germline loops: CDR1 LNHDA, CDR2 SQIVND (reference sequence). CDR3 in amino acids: CASSINRGLEDTQYF. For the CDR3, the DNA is TGTGCCAGTAGTATAAACAGGGGTTTGGAAGATACGCAGTATTTT.

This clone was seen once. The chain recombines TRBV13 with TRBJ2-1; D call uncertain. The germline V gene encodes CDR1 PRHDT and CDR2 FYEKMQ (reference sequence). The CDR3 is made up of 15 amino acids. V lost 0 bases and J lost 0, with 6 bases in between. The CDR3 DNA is TGTGCCAGCAGCTTAGGCGAGGTCTCCTACAATGAGCAGTTCTTC. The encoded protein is CASSLGEVSYNEQFF.

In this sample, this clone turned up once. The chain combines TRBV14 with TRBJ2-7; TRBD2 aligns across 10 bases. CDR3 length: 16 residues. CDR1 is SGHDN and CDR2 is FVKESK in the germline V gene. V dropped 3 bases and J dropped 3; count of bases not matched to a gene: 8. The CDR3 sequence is CASSQGVGLAVYEQYF. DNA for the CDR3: TGTGCCAGCAGCCAGGGGGTAGGACTAGCGGTCTACGAGCAGTACTTC.

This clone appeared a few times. CDR3 residues: CASSASSYEQYF. In DNA, the CDR3 is TGTGCCTCTAGCGCGAGCTCCTACGAGCAGTACTTC. The chain carries TRBV10-3 and TRBJ2-7; D is perhaps TRBD2 (6 bases). The germline V gene has CDR1 ENHRY and CDR2 SYGVKD. Trimming took 11 bases from V and 0 from J, leaving 11 bases between them. The CDR3 spans 12 residues.

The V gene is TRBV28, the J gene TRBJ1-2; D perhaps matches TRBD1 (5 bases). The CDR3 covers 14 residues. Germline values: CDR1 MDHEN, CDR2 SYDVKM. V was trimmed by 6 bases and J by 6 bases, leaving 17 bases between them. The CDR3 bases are TGTGCCAGCAGCCCCGACAGCCCTTTGGATGGCTACACCTTC. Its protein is CASSPDSPLDGYTF.

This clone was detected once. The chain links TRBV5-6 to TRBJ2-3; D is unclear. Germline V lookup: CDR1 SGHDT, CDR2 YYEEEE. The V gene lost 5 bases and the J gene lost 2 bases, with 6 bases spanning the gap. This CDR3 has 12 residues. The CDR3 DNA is TGTGCCAGCAGAACCCCCACAGATACGCAGTATTTT. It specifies CASRTPTDTQYF.

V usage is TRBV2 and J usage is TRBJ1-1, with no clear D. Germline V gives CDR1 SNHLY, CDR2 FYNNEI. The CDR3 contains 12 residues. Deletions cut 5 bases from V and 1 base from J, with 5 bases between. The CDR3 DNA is TGTGCCAGCAGTACCGAGAACACTGAAGCTTTCTTT. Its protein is CASSTENTEAFF.

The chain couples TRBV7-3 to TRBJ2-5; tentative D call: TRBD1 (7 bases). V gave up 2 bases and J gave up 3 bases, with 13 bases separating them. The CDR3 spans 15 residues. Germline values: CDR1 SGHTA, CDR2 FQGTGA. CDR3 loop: CASSLWRDSKETQYF. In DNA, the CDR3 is TGTGCCAGCAGCTTATGGCGGGACAGCAAAGAGACCCAGTACTTC. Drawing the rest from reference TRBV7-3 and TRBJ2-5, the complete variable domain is GAGVSQTPSNKVTEKGKYVELRCDPISGHTALYWYRQSLGQGPEFLIYFQGTGAADDSGLPNDRFFAVRPEGSVSTLKIQRTERGDSAVYLCASSLWRDSKETQYFGPGTRLLVL.

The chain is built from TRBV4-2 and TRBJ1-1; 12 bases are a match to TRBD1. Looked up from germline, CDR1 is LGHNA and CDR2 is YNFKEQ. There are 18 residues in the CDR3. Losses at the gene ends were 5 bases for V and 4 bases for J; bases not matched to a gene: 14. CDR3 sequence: CASSAPGTGGPAGTEAFF. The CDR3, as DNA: TGTGCCAGCAGCGCCCCCGGGACAGGGGGCCCTGCGGGCACTGAAGCTTTCTTT.

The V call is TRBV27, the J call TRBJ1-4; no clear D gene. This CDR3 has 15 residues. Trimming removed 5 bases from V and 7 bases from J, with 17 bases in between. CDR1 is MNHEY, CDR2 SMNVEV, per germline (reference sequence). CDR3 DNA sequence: TGTGCCAGCAGTCTCTCGAGGGAGAGGGTTGAAAAACTGTTTTTT. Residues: CASSLSRERVEKLFF.

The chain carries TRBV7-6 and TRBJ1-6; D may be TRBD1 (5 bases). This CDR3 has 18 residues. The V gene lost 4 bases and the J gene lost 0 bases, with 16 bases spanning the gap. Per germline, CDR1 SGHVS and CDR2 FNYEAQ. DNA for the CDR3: TGTGCCAGCAGCTCTGGGACGGCTCTCAGCTCCTATAATTCACCCCTCCACTTT. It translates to CASSSGTALSSYNSPLHF. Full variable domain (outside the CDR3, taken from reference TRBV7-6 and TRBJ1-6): GAGVSQSPRYKVTKRGQDVALRCDPISGHVSLYWYRQALGQGPEFLTYFNYEAQQDKSGLPNDRFSAERPEGSISTLTIQRTEQRDSAMYRCASSSGTALSSYNSPLHFGNGTRLTVT.